These 9 T cell receptor beta chains share one sample of origin, sequenced in a study of blood T cell repertoires in COVID-19. Repertoires were generated with immunoSEQ multiplex PCR, while TCRdb's copy carries only in-frame clones and drops some. The sample shows about 100,000 clones, more than 75% of them seen only once. The sequencing input was peripheral blood. Receptors originate from a man aged 25-40 years in a cohort sampled during active COVID-19.

Remarks on this clone: The sample holds other DNA sequences that translate to the same CDR3. This CDR3 is CASSYSKTFYGYTF. The CDR3 bases are TGTGCCAGCAGTTACTCCAAGACATTCTATGGCTACACCTTC. The chain couples TRBV6-2 or TRBV6-3 to TRBJ1-2, with D uncertain. CDR3 length: 14 residues. V shed 0 bases and J shed 4 bases, with 9 bases lying between them. Germline assignment: CDR1 MNHEY and CDR2 SVGEGT.

A note on this clone: Other DNA sequences in the same sample also yield this CDR3. The V gene is TRBV20-1, the J gene TRBJ1-2; 7 bases map to TRBD1. From germline, CDR1 is DFQATT and CDR2 SNEGSKA (reference sequence). V dropped 8 bases and J dropped 1; count of bases not matched to a gene: 1. This CDR3 region has 11 residues. The chain's CDR3 is CSTGVNYGYTF. Written as DNA, the CDR3 is TGCAGTACAGGGGTTAACTATGGCTACACCTTC.

The chain combines TRBV6-6 with TRBJ1-4; D is possibly TRBD1 (6 bases). Germline V CDR1 and CDR2: MNHNY, SVGAGI (reference sequence). The CDR3 runs to 16 residues. With 5 bases removed from V and 5 bases from J, the gap between germline ends came to 18 bases. CDR3 nucleotides: TGTGCCAGCAGTCCTAACCGAGGGGGTGGAAATGAAAAACTGTTTTTT. It encodes CASSPNRGGGNEKLFF.

The rearrangement joins TRBV7-9 to TRBJ1-4; 7 positions match TRBD1. The junction had 17 bases not matched to a gene; V was cut back by 2 bases and J by 5 bases. The germline V gene encodes CDR1 SEHNR and CDR2 FQNEAQ (reference sequence). The length of the CDR3 is 19 residues. The CDR3 is CASSLRQGWTPQGNEKLFF. In DNA form, the CDR3 reads TGTGCCAGCAGCTTACGACAGGGTTGGACCCCACAAGGGAATGAAAAACTGTTTTTT.

The rearrangement links TRBV21-1 to TRBJ2-1; the listed D gene, TRBD1, was not tested against the DNA. TRBV21-1 is marked as a pseudogene. The CDR3 spans 19 residues. The CDR3 here is CASSLHQADDRAIHNEQFF. CDR3 bases: TGTGCCAGCAGCCTACACCAAGCGGATGACAGGGCAATCCACAATGAGCAGTTCTTC.

In DNA, the CDR3 is TGTGCCAGCAGTTCTCAGACAGTTGTGGCCTACGAGCAGTACTTC. Translation: CASSSQTVVAYEQYF. The chain links TRBV6-5 to TRBJ2-7; D may be TRBD1 (5 bases). In germline, CDR1 is MNHEY, CDR2 SVGAGI. Between the trimmed V and J ends, which lost 4 bases and 2 bases, there was a span of 15 bases. The CDR3 has 15 residues.

The chain has TRBV10-3 and TRBJ2-7; 10 bases are shared with TRBD1. CDR1 and CDR2 (germline): ENHRY, SYGVKD. This CDR3 contains 15 residues. After removal of 3 bases from V and 2 bases from J, the junction contained 4 bases not matched to a gene. The CDR3 protein is CAISDPGQGTYEQYF. The DNA for the CDR3 is TGTGCCATCAGTGATCCGGGACAGGGGACCTACGAGCAGTACTTC.

V and J are TRBV7-2 and TRBJ1-3; no definite D call. The CDR3 contains 15 residues. Per the germline V gene, CDR1 is SGHTA and CDR2 is FQGNSA. Trimming took off 3 bases at V and 0 bases at J, with 9 bases between the two ends. The CDR3 here is CASSLSVRSGNTIYF. DNA of the CDR3: TGTGCCAGCAGCTTGTCCGTCCGCTCTGGAAACACCATATATTTT.

The chain combines TRBV4-2 with TRBJ2-6; D not certain. Germline CDR1 and CDR2: LGHNA and YNFKEQ. Trimming cost V 1 base and J 0 bases, with 7 bases left between them. The CDR3 consists of 16 residues. CDR3 bases: TGTGCCAGCAGCCAAGCGCATAGCTCTGGGGCCAACGTCCTGACTTTC. Translated: CASSQAHSSGANVLTF.